The 23 T cell receptor beta chains reported below all come from one sample, sequenced in a study of T cell repertoires in cytomegalovirus infection. In TCRdb, the reads were re-called with MiXCR into one record per CDR3 protein. The data show 340,000 or so distinct CDR3 sequences, approximately 25% seen once. No antigen has been assigned to these receptors. The starting material was cultured PBMCs, obtained from culture after CMV antigen stimulation. These receptors all come from a human donor in good health (CMV status not recorded). Some clones in this sample may be carry-over from other donors' samples.

This clonotype appeared a few times. The chain links TRBV10-3 to TRBJ1-2, with TRBD1 as a possible D gene (5 bases). The CDR3 totals 13 residues. Trimming stripped 7 bases from V and 3 bases from J, with 12 bases between. Germline CDR1 reads ENHRY; CDR2 reads SYGVKD. The CDR3, as DNA: TGTGCCATCACGGCAGGGCCTGACTATGGCTACACCTTC. This gives the protein CAITAGPDYGYTF.

This clonotype has just a few counts. The J gene is TRBJ1-1, the V gene TRBV6-2 or TRBV6-3, with no clear D. From germline, CDR1 is MNHEY and CDR2 SVGEGT. V was shortened by 0 bases and J by 3 bases, with 8 bases between the two germline ends. This CDR3 is built from 14 residues. The CDR3 loop reads CASSYSPGYTEAFF. CDR3 in DNA: TGTGCCAGCAGTTACTCTCCCGGGTACACTGAAGCTTTCTTT.

J is TRBJ2-5 and V is TRBV4-3; 7 nucleotides agree with TRBD1. Trimming removed 2 bases from V and 4 bases from J; junction bases left unmatched: 4. The CDR3 runs 14 residues. Germline CDR1 and CDR2: LGHNA and YSLEER. CDR3 residues: CASSQNYRGETQYF. CDR3 bases: TGCGCCAGCAGCCAAAATTACAGGGGAGAGACCCAGTACTTC.

This chain joins TRBV10-3 and TRBJ2-1, with TRBD2 identical over 9 bases. Germline CDR1 and CDR2: ENHRY and SYGVKD. There are 15 residues in the CDR3. Losses at the gene ends were 0 bases for V and 7 bases for J; bases not matched to a gene: 4. CDR3 coding DNA: TGTGCCATCAGTGAGTCGGGACTAGCAGTAAATGAGCAGTTCTTC. It codes for CAISESGLAVNEQFF.

This clonotype occurred a few times. The gene calls are TRBV5-1 and TRBJ2-7; D is ambiguous. Trimming shortened V by 0 bases and J by 3 bases, and 19 bases separated the two germline ends. The germline CDR1 and CDR2 sequences are SGHRS and YFSETQ. The CDR3 has 17 amino acids. The CDR3 DNA sequence: TGCGCCAGCAGCTTGGAAGGGTCCGTTGATTTCCTCTACGAGCAGTACTTC. The encoded protein is CASSLEGSVDFLYEQYF. Full variable domain (rest looked up from reference TRBV5-1 and TRBJ2-7): KAGVTQTPRYLIKTRGQQVTLSCSPISGHRSVSWYQQTPGQGLQFLFEYFSETQRNKGNFPGRFSGRQFSNSRSEMNVSTLELGDSALYLCASSLEGSVDFLYEQYFGPGTRLTVT.

This clonotype was picked up many times. The V gene is TRBV7-2, the J gene TRBJ1-3; no clear D. Germline CDR1 reads SGHTA; CDR2 reads FQGNSA. There are 13 residues in the CDR3. V was cut by 1 base and J by 5 bases, with 6 bases left in between. The CDR3 protein is CASSLGARNTIYF. CDR3 nucleotides: TGTGCCAGCAGCTTAGGAGCTAGAAACACCATATATTTT. Variable domain in full (rest from reference TRBV7-2 and TRBJ1-3): GAGVSQSPSNKVTEKGKDVELRCDPISGHTALYWYRQSLGQGLEFLIYFQGNSAPDKSGLPSDRFSAERTGGSVSTLTIQRTQQEDSAVYLCASSLGARNTIYFGEGSWLTVV.

This clonotype was detected many times. DNA of the CDR3: TGTGCCAGCAGTCGACCTCTCCGTGGGAGGGTTAACACCGGGGAGCTGTTTTTT. Residues: CASSRPLRGRVNTGELFF. The chain recombines TRBV6-1 with TRBJ2-2, with 7 bases fitting TRBD2. The CDR3 extends over 18 amino acids. Germline loops: CDR1 MNHNS, CDR2 SASEGT. The J segment lost 2 bases and the V segment lost 5 bases, leaving 14 bases of the junction unmatched.

The chain is built from TRBV4-3 and TRBJ1-1, with a possible D match to TRBD1 (5 bases). The CDR3 length is 16 residues. The germline V and J ends were trimmed by 5 bases and 0 bases, with 16 bases remaining between them. CDR1 LGHNA and CDR2 YSLEER come from the germline V gene. This CDR3 reads CASSRDRRFMNTEAFF. The CDR3 DNA follows: TGCGCCAGCAGCAGGGACCGACGGTTCATGAACACTGAAGCTTTCTTT.

This clonotype showed up many times. V and J are TRBV7-6 and TRBJ2-1; D is undetermined. The germline V gene has CDR1 SGHVS and CDR2 FNYEAQ. The CDR3 has 14 amino acids. V shed 0 bases and J shed 4 bases, with 7 bases lying between them. CDR3 nucleotides: TGTGCCAGCAGCTTAGCAGGGCGTTACAATGAGCAGTTCTTC. This translates into CASSLAGRYNEQFF.

The rearrangement joins TRBV11-3 to TRBJ2-3; 7 nucleotides line up with TRBD2. The CDR3 is 16 residues long. Trimming cost V 5 bases and J 2 bases; bases outside gene matches: 10. CDR1 and CDR2 from the germline V gene are SGHNT and YENEEA. The DNA of the CDR3 is TGTGCCAGCAGCCGAACGGAGCGGGGATACACAGATACGCAGTATTTT. Translation gives CASSRTERGYTDTQYF.

This clonotype was seen ten or more times. The V gene is TRBV7-6, the J gene TRBJ2-1, with a possible D match to TRBD1 (6 bases). The CDR3 length is 14 residues. V lost 4 bases, J lost 7 bases, and 14 bases lay in between. The germline gives CDR1 SGHVS, CDR2 FNYEAQ. The CDR3: CASSSGDRLNEQFF. Written as DNA, the CDR3 is TGTGCCAGCAGCTCCGGAGACAGGCTGAATGAGCAGTTCTTC.

Points on this clonotype: One junction end does not reproduce the germline sequence, and a read error may be involved. The rearrangement joins TRBV7-2 to TRBJ1-2; no clear D. CDR1 SGHTA and CDR2 FQGNSA come from the germline V gene. This CDR3 is built from 11 residues. The CDR3 DNA is TGTGCCAGCAGCAGGACTTCAAATCCCGCCTTC. It specifies CASSRTSNPAF. Full variable domain (remainder filled in from reference TRBV7-2 and TRBJ1-2): GAGVSQSPSNKVTEKGKDVELRCDPISGHTALYWYRQSLGQGLEFLIYFQGNSAPDKSGLPSDRFSAERTGGSVSTLTIQRTQQEDSAVYLCASSRTSNPAFGSGTRLTVV.

DNA for the CDR3: TGTGCCAGCAGTTACTTATTCGAGTATAGCAATCAGCCCCAGCATTTT. Its protein is CASSYLFEYSNQPQHF. The chain carries TRBV6-2 or TRBV6-3 and TRBJ1-5; D gene ambiguous. V was shortened by 1 base and J by 0 bases, with 10 bases between the two germline ends. This CDR3 has 16 amino acids. Germline V lookup: CDR1 MNHEY, CDR2 SVGEGT.

This clonotype was counted between two and nine times. The chain carries TRBV12-3 or TRBV12-4 and TRBJ1-5, with 8 bases fitting TRBD1. The V gene end was trimmed by 6 bases and the J gene end by 1 base; junction bases not matched to a gene: 5. This CDR3 is 15 amino acids long. The CDR3 bases are TGTGCCAGCAGCAATGGACAGGGAAGCAATCAGCCCCAGCATTTT. This sequence encodes CASSNGQGSNQPQHF.

The rearrangement joins TRBV12-5 to TRBJ2-1; TRBD1 aligns across 7 bases. The germline V gene has CDR1 LGHNT and CDR2 FRNRAP. The CDR3 consists of 17 residues. V was pared by 4 bases and J by 10 bases, with 19 bases of the junction left unmatched. The CDR3 here is CASGSNLRDSQFLEQFF. The CDR3 nucleotides are TGTGCTAGTGGTTCTAACCTCCGGGACAGCCAATTTTTAGAGCAGTTCTTC.

This clonotype has a handful of counts. The chain is built from TRBV20-1 and TRBJ2-7, with TRBD2 identical over 10 bases. J was trimmed by 4 bases and V by 5 bases; bases with no gene match: 8. CDR1 and CDR2 (germline): DFQATT, SNEGSKA (reference sequence). The CDR3 runs 14 residues. The DNA of the CDR3 is TGCAGTGCTCCCGGACTAGCGGAGGTATACGAGCAGTACTTC. Protein product: CSAPGLAEVYEQYF.

The chain recombines TRBV6-4 with TRBJ1-2, with 8 bases lining up with TRBD1. J lost 4 bases, V lost 7 bases, and 11 bases had no gene match. The CDR3 contains 15 residues. Looked up from germline, CDR1 is MRHNA and CDR2 is SNTAGT. The CDR3 region has the DNA TGTGCCAGCATTCCCCGGGACAGGTTCTTCTATGGCTACACCTTC. Amino acid sequence: CASIPRDRFFYGYTF.

This clonotype has just one count. In DNA form, the CDR3 reads TGTGCCACCAGCAGAGATGTAGGGATTAGCAATCAGCCCCAGCATTTT. Protein: CATSRDVGISNQPQHF. The chain uses TRBV15 and TRBJ1-5; no clear D. The germline CDR1 and CDR2 sequences are LNHNV and YYDKDF (reference sequence). The CDR3 runs to 16 residues. Trimming stripped 0 bases from V and 0 bases from J, with 9 bases between.

This clonotype was found a few times. This sequence joins TRBV20-1 and TRBJ2-1; TRBD2 aligns across 9 bases. Unmatched junction bases numbered 5, after V lost 5 bases and J lost 6 bases. CDR1 and CDR2 from the germline V gene are DFQATT and SNEGSKA (reference sequence). This CDR3 region has 13 residues. DNA for the CDR3: TGCAGTGCTCGGACTAGCGTGCCCAATGAGCAGTTCTTC. Its protein product is CSARTSVPNEQFF.

Notes on this clonotype: The junction differs from germline at one of its ends, possibly a read error. This chain connects TRBV12-3 or TRBV12-4 to TRBJ2-7; 9 bases map to TRBD1. The CDR3 consists of 12 residues. The DNA for the CDR3 is TGTGCCAGCAGTTTAACCCCCGGGACAGGGTTTTTC. Amino acids: CASSLTPGTGFF.

The CDR3 reads CSARVPGGYEQYV. As DNA, the CDR3 is TGCAGTGCTAGAGTTCCCGGGGGTTACGAGCAGTACGTC. V gene TRBV20-1 combines with J gene TRBJ2-7, with D perhaps matching TRBD2 (6 bases). Germline-derived CDR1 and CDR2 are DFQATT and SNEGSKA (reference sequence). The CDR3 covers 13 residues. V dropped 1 base and J dropped 4 bases, with 11 bases sitting between them.

In its sample, this clonotype was seen many times. This chain joins TRBV7-2 and TRBJ1-1; TRBD1 is a possible D gene (5 bases). This CDR3 is built from 14 residues. The germline V and J ends were trimmed by 5 bases and 4 bases, with 14 bases remaining between them. Germline values: CDR1 SGHTA, CDR2 FQGNSA. This CDR3 reads CASSLSGGTTEAFF. Here the CDR3 DNA reads TGTGCCAGCAGCCTGTCTGGGGGTACCACTGAAGCTTTCTTT.

This clonotype was observed a few times. The J gene is TRBJ1-5, the V gene TRBV6-6, with 9 bases identical to TRBD1. This CDR3 spans 15 amino acids. Germline trimming cut 7 bases from V and 6 bases from J; bases unmatched to any gene: 10. The V gene's germline CDR1 is MNHNY and CDR2 SVGAGI (reference sequence). The CDR3 protein is CASIAGTGMGQPQHF. The CDR3 DNA is TGTGCCAGCATCGCCGGGACAGGGATGGGTCAGCCCCAGCATTTT.